This TCR beta chain was retrieved from a study of PD-L1 blockade in urothelial cancer. Study-level background: From 0 to 3 prior chemotherapy regimens had been given to the patients. Investigators checked blood 3 weeks (second dose) and 6 weeks after treatment start. A median blood sample held approximately 150,000 T cells and more than 80,000 unique TCRs.

The time point: peripheral blood 6 weeks after treatment start. Sample numbers ranged from 1 to 8 per patient, encompassing pretreatment and on-treatment collections. CDR1 is SGHTA and CDR2 is FQGNSA in the germline V gene. V lost 4 bases, J lost 5 bases, and 14 bases lay in between. This CDR3 region has 14 residues. Assay used: immunoSEQ multiplex PCR; TCRdb lists only in-frame clones, some missing. The table shows around 66,000 clones, with 88% occurring only once. Here the sequenced sample was PBMCs, taken around atezolizumab (anti-PD-L1) treatment. The J gene is TRBJ1-1, the V gene TRBV7-2; D gene ambiguous. This TCR derives from a man between 60 and 75 years old with urothelial cancer. As DNA, the CDR3 is TGTGCCAGCAGCTGGGGAGCAGGCGAGACTGAAGCTTTCTTT. It translates to CASSWGAGETEAFF.